These T cell receptor beta chains were read from a single sample in a study of cytomegalovirus exposure and HLA in healthy donors. Only in-frame clones appear in the TCRdb table, and some are missing; sequencing was by immunoSEQ multiplex PCR. The sample shows 150,000 to 200,000 clones, 75% to 90% of them seen only once. What was sequenced was PBMCs. The source of these receptors is a woman in her forties or fifties in good health and CMV-seropositive. Both conserved end residues are part of each CDR3. The D gene is left open where the match is weak. Not every row has a clone size; where given, it reads once, few, many or a size class.

CDR3	DNA	V	J	size	D
CASSGGEPYEQYF	TGTGCCAGCAGTGGTGGAGAGCCCTACGAGCAGTACTTC	TRBV2	TRBJ2-7	-	-
CASSLSGRSTDTQYF	TGTGCCAGCAGCCTTAGCGGGAGAAGCACAGATACGCAGTATTTT	TRBV7-3	TRBJ2-3	-	TRBD2
CASSPAGLVRNEQFF	TGTGCCAGCAGCCCAGCGGGGTTAGTGAGGAATGAGCAGTTCTTC	TRBV7-2	TRBJ2-1	few	TRBD2
CASSLVGRGYEQYF	TGTGCCAGCAGCTTGGTGGGGAGGGGCTACGAGCAGTACTTC	TRBV5-5	TRBJ2-7	-	TRBD2
CASSLGTGNSEQYF	TGCGCCAGCAGCTTGGGGACAGGGAATAGCGAGCAGTACTTC	TRBV5-1	TRBJ2-7	-	TRBD1
CAISESTASGGETQYF	TGTGCCATCAGTGAGTCGACGGCTAGCGGGGGAGAGACCCAGTACTTC	TRBV10-3	TRBJ2-5	-	TRBD2
CASSSYDRGPDGYTF	TGTGCCAGCAGCTCCTACGACAGGGGGCCGGATGGCTACACCTTC	TRBV11-2	TRBJ1-2	-	TRBD1
CASSYSGTGGFSGYTF	TGTGCCAGCAGCTACTCCGGGACAGGGGGTTTCTCTGGCTACACCTTC	TRBV7-8	TRBJ1-2	once	TRBD1
CASSLNREGEQYF	TGTGCCAGCAGCTTAAACAGGGAAGGCGAGCAGTACTTC	TRBV7-7	TRBJ2-7	-	-
CASEPGGEHTGELFF	TGTGCCAGTGAGCCCGGGGGAGAGCACACCGGGGAGCTGTTTTTT	TRBV28	TRBJ2-2	-	-
CASSLGLAGGQETQYF	TGCGCCAGCAGCTTGGGACTAGCGGGGGGGCAGGAGACCCAGTACTTC	TRBV5-1	TRBJ2-5	once	TRBD2
CASSADSYGYTF	TGCGCCAGCAGCGCGGACAGCTATGGCTACACCTTC	TRBV5-1	TRBJ1-2	-	-
CASSDSRQGANYGYTF	TGTGCCAGCAGTGACTCTCGACAGGGGGCGAACTATGGCTACACCTTC	TRBV6-4	TRBJ1-2	-	TRBD1
CATSPGTGVGEQYF	TGTGCCACCTCACCCGGGACAGGGGTTGGGGAGCAGTACTTC	TRBV7-6	TRBJ2-7	-	TRBD1
CASSLSGGWGNEQFF	TGTGCCAGCAGCCTTAGCGGGGGATGGGGAAATGAGCAGTTCTTC	TRBV7-9	TRBJ2-1	-	TRBD2
CASSTSGSRNEQFF	TGTGCCAGTAGTACTAGCGGGAGCAGGAATGAGCAGTTCTTC	TRBV19	TRBJ2-1	-	TRBD2
CASSLGAGNEAFF	TGTGCCAGCAGCTTAGGGGCAGGAAACGAAGCTTTCTTT	TRBV7-9	TRBJ1-1	-	-